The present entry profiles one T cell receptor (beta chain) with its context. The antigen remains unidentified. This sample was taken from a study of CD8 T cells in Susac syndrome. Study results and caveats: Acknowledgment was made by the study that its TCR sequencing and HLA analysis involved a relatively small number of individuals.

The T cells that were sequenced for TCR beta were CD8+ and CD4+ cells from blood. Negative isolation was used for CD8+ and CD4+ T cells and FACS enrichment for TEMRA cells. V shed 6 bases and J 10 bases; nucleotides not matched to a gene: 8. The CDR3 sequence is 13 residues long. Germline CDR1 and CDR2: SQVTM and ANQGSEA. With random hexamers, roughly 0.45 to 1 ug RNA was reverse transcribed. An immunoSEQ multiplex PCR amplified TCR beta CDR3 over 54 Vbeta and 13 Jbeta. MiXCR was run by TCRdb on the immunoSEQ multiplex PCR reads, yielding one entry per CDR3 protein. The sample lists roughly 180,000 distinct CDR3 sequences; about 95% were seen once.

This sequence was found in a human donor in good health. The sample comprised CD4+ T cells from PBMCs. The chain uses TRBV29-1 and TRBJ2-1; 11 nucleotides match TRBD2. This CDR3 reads CSVSTSGKGEQFF. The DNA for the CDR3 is TGCAGCGTGTCGACTAGCGGGAAAGGCGAGCAGTTCTTC.